What follows describes a single TCR beta chain. The data were taken from a study of blood T cell repertoires in COVID-19. The length of the CDR3 is 16 residues. After removal of 3 bases from V and 0 bases from J, the junction contained 5 bases not matched to a gene. In germline, CDR1 is LNHDA, CDR2 SQIVND (reference sequence). The data were produced by immunoSEQ multiplex PCR, yet TCRdb's version contains in-frame clones alone and is incomplete. The profile shows roughly 90,000 clones, around 90% of them singletons. Seattle participants joined during active infection and were tracked over time. The gene calls are TRBV19 and TRBJ2-7; 10 bases agree with TRBD2. The sample comprised peripheral blood. The receptor's source is a man aged 50 to 60 with COVID-19, enrolled during active disease. The CDR3 is CASSMFLAGASYEQYF. Here the CDR3 DNA reads TGTGCCAGTAGTATGTTCCTAGCGGGGGCCTCCTACGAGCAGTACTTC. Drawing the rest from reference TRBV19 and TRBJ2-7, the complete variable domain is DGGITQSPKYLFRKEGQNVTLSCEQNLNHDAMYWYRQDPGQGLRLIYYSQIVNDFQKGDIAEGYSVSREKKESFPLTVTSAQKNPTAFYLCASSMFLAGASYEQYFGPGTRLTVT.